This is a list of T cell receptor beta chains from one sample in a study of PD-L1 blockade in urothelial cancer. This table comes from immunoSEQ multiplex PCR, and its TCRdb copy is limited to in-frame clones, with some not included. The sample shows more than 90,000 clones, under 95% of them seen only once. Here the sequenced sample was PBMCs, taken around atezolizumab (anti-PD-L1) treatment. The source is a man aged 55 to 70 with urothelial cancer. The CDR3 runs from the conserved cysteine through the conserved F or W. The D gene is left open where the match is weak. Clone sizes are given selectively: once, few, many, or a class where the clone is expanded.

-	TRBV27	TRBJ2-3	-	TGTGCCAGCAGTTTCAGGGGTAGAGATACGCAGTATTTT	CASSFRGRDTQYF
-	TRBV5-4	TRBJ1-2	-	TGTGCCAGCAGCTTGGGTACAGAGACCTATGGCTACACCTTC	CASSLGTETYGYTF
once	TRBV5-6	TRBJ2-1	-	TGTGCCAGCAGCTTGCGAGGGTACAATGAGCAGTTCTTC	CASSLRGYNEQFF
once	TRBV4-2	TRBJ2-7	-	TGTGCCAGCAGCCAAGATTCAGGGCAGTTCCCCTACGAGCAGTACTTC	CASSQDSGQFPYEQYF
-	TRBV7-7	TRBJ2-5	-	TGTGCTAGCAGCTTAGGTTGGGGCGGTGAGACCCAGTACTTC	CASSLGWGGETQYF
few	TRBV10-3	TRBJ1-6	-	TGTGCCATCCGGGGGGGTCGGACAGACAATTCACCCCTCCACTTT	CAIRGGRTDNSPLHF
few	TRBV10-2	TRBJ2-1	TRBD2	TGCGCCAGCAGTCGGACTAGCGGTGCGAATGAGCAGTTCTTC	CASSRTSGANEQFF
-	TRBV4-2	TRBJ1-1	-	TGTGCCAGCAGATCAATGGAAGGGGTGAGCGCCTTCACTGAAGCTTTCTTT	CASRSMEGVSAFTEAFF
-	TRBV9	TRBJ2-5	-	TGTGCCAGCAGCCTCGGCGGGGGCCGGGCGGAGACCCAGTACTTC	CASSLGGGRAETQYF
-	TRBV4-1	TRBJ1-1	TRBD1	TGCGCCAGCAGCCAGACAGGGTGGGACACTGAAGCTTTCTTT	CASSQTGWDTEAFF
-	TRBV30	TRBJ1-2	-	TGTGCCTGGACCTTGGACAGTGTAATCACCTTC	CAWTLDSVITF
-	TRBV19	TRBJ2-5	TRBD2	TGTGCCAGTAGTATAAGCCCCTATGGGACTAGCATAGAGGGGGAGACCCAGTACTTC	CASSISPYGTSIEGETQYF
-	TRBV5-1	TRBJ2-3	-	TGCGCCAGCAGCTTGGAGGGGTCGTCCACAGATACGCAGTATTTT	CASSLEGSSTDTQYF
-	TRBV7-2	TRBJ2-7	TRBD1	TGTGCCAGCAGCCCGCGGACAGGCTCCTACGAGCAGTACTTC	CASSPRTGSYEQYF
-	TRBV1	TRBJ1-1	-	TGCACCAGCAGCCAAGTGAGTTTGGACACTGAAGCTTTCTTT	CTSSQVSLDTEAFF
once	TRBV27	TRBJ2-4	TRBD2	TGTGCCAGCAGAATTCTAGCGGGATGTACCCGTCCAGCCAAAAACATTCAGTACTTC	CASRILAGCTRPAKNIQYF
-	TRBV5-8	TRBJ2-1	TRBD2	TGTGCCAGCAGCCTTCGATTCCGGGACTACTCGTACAATGAGCAGTTCTTC	CASSLRFRDYSYNEQFF
-	TRBV28	TRBJ2-7	TRBD2	TGTGCCAGCAGTTTATCTAGCGGGATGGTTCGCGAGCAGTACTTC	CASSLSSGMVREQYF
-	TRBV6-5	TRBJ2-7	TRBD1	TGTGCCAGCAGTGGCCAAGGACAGGGGGTCGGCGAGCAGTACTTC	CASSGQGQGVGEQYF
-	TRBV7-9	TRBJ2-7	TRBD1	TGTGCCAGCAGCTTAGCCGTGGGGACAGGGGAACACGAGCAGTACTTC	CASSLAVGTGEHEQYF
-	TRBV9	TRBJ2-3	-	TGTGCCAGCAGCGACGGGACTGCCGGCGCAGATACGCAGTATTTT	CASSDGTAGADTQYF
-	TRBV7-9	TRBJ1-2	-	TGTGCCAGCAGCTTAGGTGAAGGGGCTAACTATGGCTACACCTTC	CASSLGEGANYGYTF
-	TRBV15	TRBJ1-2	-	TGTGCCACCAGCAGAGATACTAAGGGGTCTAACTATGGCTACACCTTC	CATSRDTKGSNYGYTF
-	TRBV18	TRBJ1-1	-	TGTGCCAGCTCACCAGGGACAACGAACACTGAAGCTTTCTTT	CASSPGTTNTEAFF
-	TRBV7-2	TRBJ1-4	TRBD1	TGTGCCAGCAGCCCGCAGACAGGGGGGGGTGGAAAACTGTTTTTT	CASSPQTGGGGKLFF
-	TRBV28	TRBJ2-3	-	TGTGCCAGCAGTTCCTGGAGGGGGGGTACGCAGTATTTT	CASSSWRGGTQYF
once	TRBV7-9	TRBJ1-1	TRBD1	TGTGCCAGCAGCTCGGGACAGACGAACACTGAAGCTTTCTTT	CASSSGQTNTEAFF
-	TRBV4-3	TRBJ1-2	-	TGCGCCAGCAGCCCAGGAGAGGGAGGGAGCTATGGCTACACCTTC	CASSPGEGGSYGYTF
-	TRBV2	TRBJ1-4	-	TGTGCCAGCAATCCTATATCCGGTAATGAAAAACTGTTTTTT	CASNPISGNEKLFF
few	TRBV5-4	TRBJ1-2	-	TGTGCCAGCACCCACTCAGGGGACTATGGCTACACCTTC	CASTHSGDYGYTF
-	TRBV11-2	TRBJ1-2	-	TGTGCCAGCAGCCCAACCCGGAGATACACACAGGGTGCCTATGGCTACACCTTC	CASSPTRRYTQGAYGYTF
-	TRBV5-1	TRBJ2-7	-	TGCGCCAGCAGCTTGAATGGAGGAGCCTACGAGCAGTACTTC	CASSLNGGAYEQYF
-	TRBV10-3	TRBJ2-7	-	TGTGCCTCAATGGACAGTGGACTTTCTTACGAGCAGTACTTC	CASMDSGLSYEQYF
-	TRBV19	TRBJ1-1	-	TGTGCCAGTAGTATGGAGGGGCTATACACTGAAGCTTTCTTT	CASSMEGLYTEAFF
-	TRBV28	TRBJ1-5	-	TGTGCCAGCAGTTTTTACCTAGGGGCCGGACAGCTGCATAGCAATCAGCCCCAGCATTTT	CASSFYLGAGQLHSNQPQHF
few	TRBV6-5	TRBJ2-1	-	TGTGCCAGCAGTGCCGGGGAGGTCAATGAGCAGTTCTTC	CASSAGEVNEQFF
-	TRBV5-1	TRBJ2-2	TRBD1	TGCGCCAGCAGCTTGGCGACAGGGCGCACCGGGGAGCTGTTTTTT	CASSLATGRTGELFF
once	TRBV7-2	TRBJ2-3	-	TGTGCCAGCAGCCTATCTAGCGTTTCAGATACGCAGTATTTT	CASSLSSVSDTQYF
-	TRBV5-4	TRBJ1-1	TRBD1	TGTGCCAGCAGCTCACAGGGGCCCCCTGAAGCTTTCTTT	CASSSQGPPEAFF
-	TRBV5-1	TRBJ2-1	TRBD2	TGCGCCAGCAGCTTGGACGGACTAGCGGGGGCAGATGAGCAGTTCTTC	CASSLDGLAGADEQFF
-	TRBV6-5	TRBJ2-1	-	TGTGCCAGCAGTTGGGGGGACAGTGGGAGGAATGAGCAGTTCTTC	CASSWGDSGRNEQFF
-	TRBV4-3	TRBJ2-3	TRBD2	TGCGCCAGCAGCCAAGCGAGCGGGGCGGGAGATACGCAGTATTTT	CASSQASGAGDTQYF
-	TRBV7-6	TRBJ2-1	TRBD1	TGTGCCAGCAGCTTCACAGGGGCCCGCAATGAGCAGTTCTTC	CASSFTGARNEQFF
-	TRBV11-2	TRBJ2-7	TRBD1	TGTGCCAGCAGCTCGCTCAGGGGGCCATCCCCCTACGAGCAGTACTTC	CASSSLRGPSPYEQYF
once	TRBV29-1	TRBJ2-3	-	TGCAGCGCCCGGGGCGGGGGCGATACGCAGTATTTT	CSARGGGDTQYF
-	TRBV19	TRBJ2-1	TRBD1	TGTGCCAGTACCACACGGACAGGGGGTTCCGGTGAGCAGTTCTTC	CASTTRTGGSGEQFF
-	TRBV6-1	TRBJ2-5	-	TGTGCCAGCAGTAGGTTTGTTGGGGCCCAAGAGACCCAGTACTTC	CASSRFVGAQETQYF
-	TRBV7-8	TRBJ2-3	TRBD1	TGTGCCAGCGGACCCCGGACAGGGGACGGGACAGATACGCAGTATTTT	CASGPRTGDGTDTQYF